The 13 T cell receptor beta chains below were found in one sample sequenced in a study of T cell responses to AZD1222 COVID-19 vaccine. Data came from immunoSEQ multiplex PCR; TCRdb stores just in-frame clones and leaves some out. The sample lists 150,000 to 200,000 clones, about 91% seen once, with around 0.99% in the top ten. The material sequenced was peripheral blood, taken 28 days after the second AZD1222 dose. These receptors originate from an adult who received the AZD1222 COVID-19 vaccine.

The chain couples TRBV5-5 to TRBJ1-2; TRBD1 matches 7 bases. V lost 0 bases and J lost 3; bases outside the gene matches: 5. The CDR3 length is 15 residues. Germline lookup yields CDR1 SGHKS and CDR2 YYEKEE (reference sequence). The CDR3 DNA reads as TGTGCCAGCAGCTTGGCCCCTCAGGGGGACTATGGCTACACCTTC. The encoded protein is CASSLAPQGDYGYTF.

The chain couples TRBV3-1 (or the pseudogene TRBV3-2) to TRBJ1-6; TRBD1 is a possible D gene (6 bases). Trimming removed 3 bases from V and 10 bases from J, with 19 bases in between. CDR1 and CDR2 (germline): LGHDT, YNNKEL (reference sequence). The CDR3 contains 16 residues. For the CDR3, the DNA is TGTGCCAGCAGCCAGACTCAGAACCCAGGGGACTCACCCCTCCACTTT. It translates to CASSQTQNPGDSPLHF.

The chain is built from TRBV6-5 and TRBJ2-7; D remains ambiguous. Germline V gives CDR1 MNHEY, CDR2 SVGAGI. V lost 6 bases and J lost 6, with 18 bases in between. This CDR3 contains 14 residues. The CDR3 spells CASSRTEEASEQYF. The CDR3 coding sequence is TGTGCCAGCAGCCGAACCGAAGAAGCGTCCGAGCAGTACTTC.

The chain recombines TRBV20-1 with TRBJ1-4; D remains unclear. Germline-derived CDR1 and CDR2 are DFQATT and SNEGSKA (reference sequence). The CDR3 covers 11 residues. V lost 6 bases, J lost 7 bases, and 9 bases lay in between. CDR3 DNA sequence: TGCAGTGCAGTTTTTGGTGAAAAACTGTTTTTT. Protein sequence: CSAVFGEKLFF.

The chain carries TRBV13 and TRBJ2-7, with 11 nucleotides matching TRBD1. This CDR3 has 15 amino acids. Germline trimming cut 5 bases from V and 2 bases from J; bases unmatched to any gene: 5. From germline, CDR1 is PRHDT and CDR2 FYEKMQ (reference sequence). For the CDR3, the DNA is TGTGCCAGCAGCCGCCGGGACAGGGGGGCCTACGAGCAGTACTTC. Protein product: CASSRRDRGAYEQYF. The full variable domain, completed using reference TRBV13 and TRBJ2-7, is AAGVIQSPRHLIKEKRETATLKCYPIPRHDTVYWYQQGPGQDPQFLISFYEKMQSDKGSIPDRFSAQQFSDYHSELNMSSLELGDSALYFCASSRRDRGAYEQYFGPGTRLTVT.

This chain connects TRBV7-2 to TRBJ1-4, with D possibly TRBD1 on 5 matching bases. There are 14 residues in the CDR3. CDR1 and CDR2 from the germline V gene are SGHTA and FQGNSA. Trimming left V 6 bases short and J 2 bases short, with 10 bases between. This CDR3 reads CASRTTATNEKLFF. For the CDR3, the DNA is TGTGCCAGCAGAACGACAGCGACTAATGAAAAACTGTTTTTT.

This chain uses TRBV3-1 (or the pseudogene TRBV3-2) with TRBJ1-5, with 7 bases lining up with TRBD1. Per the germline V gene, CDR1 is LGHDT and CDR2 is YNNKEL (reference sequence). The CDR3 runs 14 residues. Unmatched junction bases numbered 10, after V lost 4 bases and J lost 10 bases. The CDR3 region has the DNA TGTGCCAGCAGCCGAGGAGACAGGGATGGACCCCAGCATTTT. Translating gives CASSRGDRDGPQHF.

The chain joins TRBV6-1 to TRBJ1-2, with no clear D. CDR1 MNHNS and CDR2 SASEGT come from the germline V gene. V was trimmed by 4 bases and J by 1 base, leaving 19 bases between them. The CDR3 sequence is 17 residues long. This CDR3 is CASSAGPSALLNYGYTF. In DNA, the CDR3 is TGTGCCAGCAGTGCGGGCCCGAGCGCCTTACTTAACTATGGCTACACCTTC.

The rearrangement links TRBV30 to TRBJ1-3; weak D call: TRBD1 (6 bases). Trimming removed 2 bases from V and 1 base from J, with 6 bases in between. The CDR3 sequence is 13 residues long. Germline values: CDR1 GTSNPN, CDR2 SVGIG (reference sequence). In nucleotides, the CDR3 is TGTGCCTGGAGTAGGGGGTCTGGAAACACCATATATTTT. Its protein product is CAWSRGSGNTIYF.

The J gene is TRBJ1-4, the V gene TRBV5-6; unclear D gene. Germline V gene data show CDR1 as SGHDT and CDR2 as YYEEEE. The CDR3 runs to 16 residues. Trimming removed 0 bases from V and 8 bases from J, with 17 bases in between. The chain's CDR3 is CASSLGSGRTGEKLFF. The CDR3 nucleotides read TGTGCCAGCAGCTTGGGGTCGGGCAGGACGGGCGAAAAACTGTTTTTT.

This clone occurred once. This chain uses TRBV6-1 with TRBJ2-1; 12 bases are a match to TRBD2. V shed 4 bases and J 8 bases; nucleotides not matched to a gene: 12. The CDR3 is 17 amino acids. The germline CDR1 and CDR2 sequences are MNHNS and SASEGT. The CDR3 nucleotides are TGTGCCAGCAGTGGCACGACTAGCGGGGGCTATGGGGATGAGCAGTTCTTC. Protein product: CASSGTTSGGYGDEQFF.

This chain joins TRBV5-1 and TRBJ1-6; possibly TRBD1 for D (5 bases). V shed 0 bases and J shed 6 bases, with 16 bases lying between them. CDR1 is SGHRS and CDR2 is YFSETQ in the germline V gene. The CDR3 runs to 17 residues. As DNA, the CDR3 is TGCGCCAGCAGCTTGGGGGCCCGGGACGGGGGTAATTCACCCCTCCACTTT. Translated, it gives CASSLGARDGGNSPLHF. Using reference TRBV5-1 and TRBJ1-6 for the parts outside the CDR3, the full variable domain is KAGVTQTPRYLIKTRGQQVTLSCSPISGHRSVSWYQQTPGQGLQFLFEYFSETQRNKGNFPGRFSGRQFSNSRSEMNVSTLELGDSALYLCASSLGARDGGNSPLHFGNGTRLTVT.

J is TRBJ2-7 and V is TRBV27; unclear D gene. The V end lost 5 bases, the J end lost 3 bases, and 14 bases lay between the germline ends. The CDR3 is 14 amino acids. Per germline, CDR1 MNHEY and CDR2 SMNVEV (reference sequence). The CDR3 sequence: CASSTLTRNYEQYF. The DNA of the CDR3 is TGTGCCAGCAGTACCCTCACCCGCAACTACGAGCAGTACTTC.